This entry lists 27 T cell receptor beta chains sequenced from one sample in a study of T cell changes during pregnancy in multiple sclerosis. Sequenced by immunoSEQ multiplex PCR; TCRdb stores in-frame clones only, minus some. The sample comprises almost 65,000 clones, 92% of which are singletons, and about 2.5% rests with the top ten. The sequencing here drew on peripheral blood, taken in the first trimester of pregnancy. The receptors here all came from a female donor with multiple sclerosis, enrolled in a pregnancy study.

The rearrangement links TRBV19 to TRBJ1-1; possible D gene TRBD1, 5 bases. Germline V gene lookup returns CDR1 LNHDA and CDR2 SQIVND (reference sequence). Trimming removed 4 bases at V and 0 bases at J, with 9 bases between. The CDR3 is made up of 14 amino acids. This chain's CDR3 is CASSTAGLNTEAFF. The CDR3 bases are TGTGCCAGTAGTACAGCAGGGCTGAACACTGAAGCTTTCTTT.

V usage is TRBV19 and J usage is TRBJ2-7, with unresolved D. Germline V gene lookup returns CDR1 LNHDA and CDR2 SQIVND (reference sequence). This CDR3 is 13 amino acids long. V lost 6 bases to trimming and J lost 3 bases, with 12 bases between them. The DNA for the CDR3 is TGTGCCAGTAGCCCGGCAACAGTCTACGAGCAGTACTTC. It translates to CASSPATVYEQYF. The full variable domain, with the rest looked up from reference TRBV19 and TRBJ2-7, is DGGITQSPKYLFRKEGQNVTLSCEQNLNHDAMYWYRQDPGQGLRLIYYSQIVNDFQKGDIAEGYSVSREKKESFPLTVTSAQKNPTAFYLCASSPATVYEQYFGPGTRLTVT.

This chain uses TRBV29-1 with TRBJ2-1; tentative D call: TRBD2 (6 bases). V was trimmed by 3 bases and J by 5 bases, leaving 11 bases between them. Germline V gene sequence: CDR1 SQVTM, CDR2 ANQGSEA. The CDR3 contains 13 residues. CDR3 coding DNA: TGCAGCGTTGAGGGGGGATCTGACAATGAGCAGTTCTTC. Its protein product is CSVEGGSDNEQFF.

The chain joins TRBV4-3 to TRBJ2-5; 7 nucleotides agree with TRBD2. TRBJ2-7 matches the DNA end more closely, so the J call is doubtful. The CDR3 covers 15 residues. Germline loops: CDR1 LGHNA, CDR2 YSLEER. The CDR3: CASSQDRAGEREQYF. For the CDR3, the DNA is TGCGCCAGCAGCCAAGATAGGGCGGGAGAGCGCGAGCAGTACTTC.

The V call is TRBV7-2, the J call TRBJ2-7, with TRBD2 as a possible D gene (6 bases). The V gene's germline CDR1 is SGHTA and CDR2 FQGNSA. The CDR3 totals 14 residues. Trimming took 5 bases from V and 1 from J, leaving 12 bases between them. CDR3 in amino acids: CASSHPGVSYEQYF. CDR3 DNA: TGTGCCAGCAGCCACCCGGGGGTGTCCTACGAGCAGTACTTC.

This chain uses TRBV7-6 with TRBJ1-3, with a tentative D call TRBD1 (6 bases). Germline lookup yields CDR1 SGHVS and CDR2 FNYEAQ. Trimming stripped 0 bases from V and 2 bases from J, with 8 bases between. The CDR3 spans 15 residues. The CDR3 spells CASSLAKGAGNTIYF. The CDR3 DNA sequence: TGTGCCAGCAGCTTAGCGAAGGGGGCTGGAAACACCATATATTTT.

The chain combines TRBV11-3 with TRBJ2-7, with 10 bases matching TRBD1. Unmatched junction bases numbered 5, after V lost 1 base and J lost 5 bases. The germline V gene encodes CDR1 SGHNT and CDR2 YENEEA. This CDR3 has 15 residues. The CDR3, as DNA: TGTGCCAGCAGCTTAGGAGGGGACAGGGGAGACGAGCAGTACTTC. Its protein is CASSLGGDRGDEQYF.

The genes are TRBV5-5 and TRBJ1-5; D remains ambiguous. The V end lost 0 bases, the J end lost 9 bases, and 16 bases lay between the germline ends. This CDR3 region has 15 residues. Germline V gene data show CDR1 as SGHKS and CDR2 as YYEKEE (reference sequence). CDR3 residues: CASSLELRAAVPQHF. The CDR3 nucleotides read TGTGCCAGCAGCTTGGAATTGCGAGCCGCGGTGCCCCAGCATTTT.

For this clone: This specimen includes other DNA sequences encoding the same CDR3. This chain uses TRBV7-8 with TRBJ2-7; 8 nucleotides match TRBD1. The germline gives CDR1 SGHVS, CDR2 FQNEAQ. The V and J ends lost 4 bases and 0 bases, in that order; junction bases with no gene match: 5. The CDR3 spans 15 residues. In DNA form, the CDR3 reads TGTGCCAGCAGCTCGGGACAGGCGAGCTCCTACGAGCAGTACTTC. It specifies CASSSGQASSYEQYF.

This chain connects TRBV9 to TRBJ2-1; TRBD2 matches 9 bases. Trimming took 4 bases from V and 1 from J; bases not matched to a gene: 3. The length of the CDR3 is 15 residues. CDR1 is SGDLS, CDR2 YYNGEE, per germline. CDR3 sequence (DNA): TGTGCCAGCAGCCCCACTAGCGGGTCCTACAATGAGCAGTTCTTC. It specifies CASSPTSGSYNEQFF. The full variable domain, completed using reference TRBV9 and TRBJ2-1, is DSGVTQTPKHLITATGQRVTLRCSPRSGDLSVYWYQQSLDQGLQFLIQYYNGEERAKGNILERFSAQQFPDLHSELNLSSLELGDSALYFCASSPTSGSYNEQFFGPGTRLTVL.

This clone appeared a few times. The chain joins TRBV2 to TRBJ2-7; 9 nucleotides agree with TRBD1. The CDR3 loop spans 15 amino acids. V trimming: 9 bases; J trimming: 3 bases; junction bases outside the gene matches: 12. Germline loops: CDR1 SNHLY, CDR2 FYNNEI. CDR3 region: CASRHRGPSDYEQYF. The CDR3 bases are TGTGCCAGTAGACACAGGGGGCCTTCGGACTACGAGCAGTACTTC.

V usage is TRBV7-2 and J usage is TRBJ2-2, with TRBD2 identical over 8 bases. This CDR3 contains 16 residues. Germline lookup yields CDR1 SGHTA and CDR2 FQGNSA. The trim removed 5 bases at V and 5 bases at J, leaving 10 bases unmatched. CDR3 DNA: TGTGCCAGCAGCATACCTAGCGGGCTGAGTACCGGGGAGCTGTTTTTT. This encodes CASSIPSGLSTGELFF.

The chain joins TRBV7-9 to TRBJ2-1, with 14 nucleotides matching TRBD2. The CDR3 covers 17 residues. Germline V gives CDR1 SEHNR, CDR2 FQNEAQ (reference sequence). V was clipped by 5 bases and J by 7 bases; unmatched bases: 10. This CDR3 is CASSLGLAGVLGNEQFF. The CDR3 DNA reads TGTGCCAGCAGCCTGGGACTAGCGGGAGTTTTAGGGAATGAGCAGTTCTTC.

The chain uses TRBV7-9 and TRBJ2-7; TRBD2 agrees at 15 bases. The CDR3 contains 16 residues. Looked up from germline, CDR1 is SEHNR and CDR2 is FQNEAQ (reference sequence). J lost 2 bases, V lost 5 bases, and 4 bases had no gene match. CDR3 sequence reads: CASSPGLAGGPYEQYF. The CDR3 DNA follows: TGTGCCAGCAGCCCGGGACTAGCGGGAGGACCCTACGAGCAGTACTTC.

The CDR3 DNA reads as TGTGCCAGCAGCTTAATACGCGGGATGGGGGAGACCCAGTACTTC. Its protein is CASSLIRGMGETQYF. V gene TRBV7-2 combines with J gene TRBJ2-5; weak D call: TRBD2 (6 bases). Germline CDR1 reads SGHTA; CDR2 reads FQGNSA. The V gene lost 2 bases and the J gene lost 5 bases, with 15 bases spanning the gap. The CDR3 is 15 residues long.

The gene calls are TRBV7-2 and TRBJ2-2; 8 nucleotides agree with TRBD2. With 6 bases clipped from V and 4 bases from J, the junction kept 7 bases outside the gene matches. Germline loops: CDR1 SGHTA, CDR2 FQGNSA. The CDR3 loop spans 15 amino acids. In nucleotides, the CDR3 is TGTGCCAGCAGGCTGCAGCGGGGGAGCACCGGGGAGCTGTTTTTT. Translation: CASRLQRGSTGELFF. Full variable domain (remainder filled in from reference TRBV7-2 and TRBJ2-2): GAGVSQSPSNKVTEKGKDVELRCDPISGHTALYWYRQSLGQGLEFLIYFQGNSAPDKSGLPSDRFSAERTGGSVSTLTIQRTQQEDSAVYLCASRLQRGSTGELFFGEGSRLTVL.

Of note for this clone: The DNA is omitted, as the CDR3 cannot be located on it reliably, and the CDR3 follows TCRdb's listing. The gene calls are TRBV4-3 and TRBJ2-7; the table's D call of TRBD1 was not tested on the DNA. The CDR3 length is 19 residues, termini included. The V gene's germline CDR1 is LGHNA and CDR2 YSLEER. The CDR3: CASSQAAVGPGQGSYEQYF.

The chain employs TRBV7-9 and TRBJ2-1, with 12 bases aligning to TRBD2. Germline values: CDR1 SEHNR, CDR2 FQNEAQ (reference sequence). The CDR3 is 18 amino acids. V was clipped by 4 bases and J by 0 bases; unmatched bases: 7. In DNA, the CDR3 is TGTGCCAGCAGCTCAAATGGACTAGCGGGGATCTCCTACAATGAGCAGTTCTTC. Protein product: CASSSNGLAGISYNEQFF. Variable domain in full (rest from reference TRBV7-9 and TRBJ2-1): DTGVSQNPRHKITKRGQNVTFRCDPISEHNRLYWYRQTLGQGPEFLTYFQNEAQLEKSRLLSDRFSAERPKGSFSTLEIQRTEQGDSAMYLCASSSNGLAGISYNEQFFGPGTRLTVL.

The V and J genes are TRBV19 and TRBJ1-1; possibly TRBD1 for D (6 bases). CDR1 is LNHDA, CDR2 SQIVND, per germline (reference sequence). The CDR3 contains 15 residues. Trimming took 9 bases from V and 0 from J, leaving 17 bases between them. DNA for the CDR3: TGTGCCAGCCGACAACAGGGTTTTATGAACACTGAAGCTTTCTTT. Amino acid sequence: CASRQQGFMNTEAFF.

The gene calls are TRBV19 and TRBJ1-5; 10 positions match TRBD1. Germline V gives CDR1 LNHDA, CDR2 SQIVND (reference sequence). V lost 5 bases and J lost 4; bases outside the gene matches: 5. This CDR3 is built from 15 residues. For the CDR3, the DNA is TGTGCCAGTAGTTTGCTGGGACAGGGGAATCAGCCCCAGCATTTT. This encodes CASSLLGQGNQPQHF.

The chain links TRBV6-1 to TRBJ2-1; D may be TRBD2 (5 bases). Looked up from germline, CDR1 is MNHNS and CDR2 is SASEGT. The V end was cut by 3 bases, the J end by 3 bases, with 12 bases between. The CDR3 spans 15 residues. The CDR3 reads CASSDLSGGYNEQFF. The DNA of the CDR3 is TGTGCCAGCAGTGACCTCAGCGGCGGCTACAATGAGCAGTTCTTC.

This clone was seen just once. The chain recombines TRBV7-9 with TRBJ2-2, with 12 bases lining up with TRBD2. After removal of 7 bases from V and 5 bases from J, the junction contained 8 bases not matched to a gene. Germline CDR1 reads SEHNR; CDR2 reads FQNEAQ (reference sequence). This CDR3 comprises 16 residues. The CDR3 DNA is TGTGCCAGCACACGACTAGCGGGAGTTCAAACCGGGGAGCTGTTTTTT. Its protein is CASTRLAGVQTGELFF. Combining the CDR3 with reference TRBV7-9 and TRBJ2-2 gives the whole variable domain DTGVSQNPRHKITKRGQNVTFRCDPISEHNRLYWYRQTLGQGPEFLTYFQNEAQLEKSRLLSDRFSAERPKGSFSTLEIQRTEQGDSAMYLCASTRLAGVQTGELFFGEGSRLTVL.

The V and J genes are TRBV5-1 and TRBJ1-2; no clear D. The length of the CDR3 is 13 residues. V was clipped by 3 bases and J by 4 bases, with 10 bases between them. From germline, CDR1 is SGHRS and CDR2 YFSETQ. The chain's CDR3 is CASSSEEVYGYTF. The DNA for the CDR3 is TGCGCCAGCAGCTCTGAGGAGGTCTATGGCTACACCTTC.

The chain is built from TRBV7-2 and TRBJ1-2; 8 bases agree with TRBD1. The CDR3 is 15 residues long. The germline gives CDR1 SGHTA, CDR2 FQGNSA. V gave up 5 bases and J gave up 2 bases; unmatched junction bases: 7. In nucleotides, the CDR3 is TGTGCCAGCAGCACCCGACAGGGGAACAACTATGGCTACACCTTC. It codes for CASSTRQGNNYGYTF.

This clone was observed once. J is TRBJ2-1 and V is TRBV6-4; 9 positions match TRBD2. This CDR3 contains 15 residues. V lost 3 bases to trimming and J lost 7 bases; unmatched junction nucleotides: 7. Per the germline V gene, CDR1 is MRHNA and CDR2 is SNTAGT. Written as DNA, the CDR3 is TGTGCCAGCAGTGAATCGGCGGGAGGGCGGAATGAGCAGTTCTTC. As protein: CASSESAGGRNEQFF.

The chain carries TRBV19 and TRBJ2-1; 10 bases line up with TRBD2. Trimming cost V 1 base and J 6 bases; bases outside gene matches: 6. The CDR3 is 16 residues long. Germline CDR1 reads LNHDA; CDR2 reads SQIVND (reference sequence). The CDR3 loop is CASSIGRTSGSNEQFF. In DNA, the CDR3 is TGTGCCAGTAGTATAGGTCGGACTAGCGGATCCAATGAGCAGTTCTTC.

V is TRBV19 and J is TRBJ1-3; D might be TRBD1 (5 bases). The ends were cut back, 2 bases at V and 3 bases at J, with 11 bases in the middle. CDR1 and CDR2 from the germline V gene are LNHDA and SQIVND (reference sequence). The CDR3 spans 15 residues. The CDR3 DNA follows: TGTGCCAGTAGTATAACTGGGGCAAGTGGAAACACCATATATTTT. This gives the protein CASSITGASGNTIYF.